A selection of T cell receptor beta chains follows, all from one sample in a study of T cell repertoires in cytomegalovirus infection. TCRdb re-called the reads through MiXCR, storing one row per CDR3 protein. This sample has around 450,000 distinct CDR3 sequences, with 31% found just once. Sequenced: PBMCs. The receptors were gathered from a human donor in good health (CMV status not recorded). Some clones in this sample may be carry-over from other donors' samples. Each CDR3 is given with its conserved first and last residue. A D gene is named only where the DNA matches it firmly. Where a row states a size, it is once, few, many or the class of an expanded clone; other rows omit it.

TRBJ1-6	TRBV28	NA	few	CASLGGLTRSPLHF	TGTGCCAGCCTGGGGGGGTTGACGCGGTCCCCCCTCCACTTT
TRBJ1-1	TRBV19	TRBD1	few	CASSETGVMNTEAFF	TGTGCCAGTAGTGAGACAGGGGTGATGAACACTGAAGCTTTCTTT
TRBJ1-4	TRBV7-2	NA	few	CASSLWPSSANEKLFF	TGTGCCAGCAGCCTGTGGCCTTCTTCGGCTAATGAAAAACTGTTTTTT
TRBJ2-7	TRBV7-2	NA	few	CASSLSFSGEQYF	TGTGCCAGCAGCCTGAGCTTCTCGGGAGAGCAGTACTTC
TRBJ2-7	TRBV2	NA	NA	CASIGVEQYF	TGTGCCAGCATAGGAGTCGAGCAGTACTTC
TRBJ2-5	TRBV6-5	TRBD1	NA	CASSYYGTGLSWGETQYF	TGTGCCAGCAGTTACTACGGGACAGGCTTATCGTGGGGGGAGACCCAGTACTTC
TRBJ1-4	TRBV7-6	TRBD1	NA	CASSLETGGATNEKLFF	TGTGCCAGCAGCTTAGAAACAGGGGGAGCAACTAATGAAAAACTGTTTTTT
TRBJ2-1	TRBV7-2	TRBD1	many	CASSPQSTGTGRNEQFF	TGTGCCAGCAGCCCACAATCTACCGGGACAGGACGCAATGAGCAGTTCTTC
TRBJ1-6	TRBV7-8	NA	many	CASSLVELSHDAGSYNSPLHF	TGTGCCAGCAGCTTAGTGGAGTTGAGTCATGACGCAGGCTCCTATAATTCACCCCTCCACTTT
TRBJ1-1	TRBV19	NA	few	CASSLQGSMNTEAFF	TGTGCCAGTAGTTTACAGGGCAGCATGAACACTGAAGCTTTCTTT
TRBJ1-3	TRBV12-3/TRBV12-4	TRBD1	once	CASREGAGNTIYF	TGTGCCAGCAGGGAGGGGGCCGGAAACACCATATATTTT
TRBJ2-3	TRBV27	TRBD2	NA	CASSFSGDNTDTPYF	TGTGCCAGCAGCTTTAGCGGGGATAACACAGATACGCCGTATTTT
TRBJ2-7	TRBV7-2	TRBD1	many	CASSGRDRGRYEQYF	TGTGCCAGCAGCGGCCGGGACAGGGGAAGGTACGAGCAGTACTTC
TRBJ1-5	TRBV7-8	TRBD1	NA	CASSPGTDVVNQPQHF	TGTGCCAGCAGCCCCGGGACAGACGTGGTCAATCAGCCCCAGCATTTT
TRBJ2-7	TRBV20-1	NA	NA	CSATPRPTGQYF	TGCAGTGCTACTCCCCGCCCAACCGGGCAGTACTTC
TRBJ2-2	TRBV5-4	TRBD1	NA	CASSLAGTGNTGELFF	TGTGCCAGCAGCTTGGCCGGGACAGGGAACACCGGGGAGCTGTTTTTT
TRBJ2-7	TRBV14	NA	few	CASSPPGRGEQYF	TGTGCCAGCAGCCCCCCGGGCCGAGGCGAGCAGTACTTC
TRBJ1-1	TRBV20-1	NA	NA	CSAFSGERDTEAFF	TGCAGTGCTTTCTCAGGGGAAAGGGACACTGAAGCTTTCTTT
TRBJ1-2	TRBV4-1	NA	NA	CASTPWSLVGPPDGYTF	TGTGCCAGCACCCCATGGAGTCTCGTCGGACCCCCGGATGGCTACACCTTC
TRBJ2-7	TRBV12-3/TRBV12-4	TRBD1	few	CASRHRQGIYEQYF	TGTGCCAGCCGTCACCGACAGGGAATCTACGAGCAGTACTTC
TRBJ2-3	TRBV28	NA	NA	CASSLCDLKTTDTQYF	TGTGCCAGCAGTTTATGTGACCTAAAAACCACAGATACGCAGTATTTT
TRBJ2-1	TRBV19	TRBD2	once	CASSIPPGGLNEQFF	TGTGCCAGTAGTATCCCCCCGGGGGGGCTTAATGAGCAGTTCTTC
TRBJ2-5	TRBV6-5	NA	NA	CASRSTTFPQYF	TGTGCCAGCAGATCTACAACGTTCCCCCAGTACTTC
TRBJ2-2	TRBV7-2	TRBD2	many	CASSPGGASTGELFF	TGTGCCAGCAGCCCCGGGGGGGCGAGCACCGGGGAGCTGTTTTTT
TRBJ1-1	TRBV4-3	NA	NA	CASSQASRRNTEAFF	TGCGCCAGCAGCCAAGCTAGTCGGAGAAACACTGAAGCTTTCTTT
TRBJ2-5	TRBV5-4	TRBD1	NA	CASSPGGQGALETQYF	TGTGCCAGCAGCCCAGGTGGACAGGGAGCCTTAGAGACCCAGTACTTC
TRBJ2-1	TRBV27	NA	NA	CASSFLGSEQFF	TGTGCCAGCAGTTTTTTGGGGAGTGAGCAGTTCTTC
TRBJ1-5	TRBV19	TRBD1	NA	CASTPGQGARQPQHF	TGTGCCAGTACCCCGGGACAGGGGGCGCGTCAGCCCCAGCATTTT
TRBJ2-4	TRBV28	TRBD2	few	CASSLGGGERNIQYF	TGTGCCAGCAGTTTGGGGGGGGGTGAAAGAAACATTCAGTACTTC
TRBJ1-5	TRBV6-2/TRBV6-3	NA	many	CASSYGGAHQPQHF	TGTGCCAGCAGTTACGGGGGAGCCCATCAGCCCCAGCATTTT
TRBJ2-1	TRBV12-3/TRBV12-4	TRBD2	NA	CASSLALGGGQFF	TGTGCCAGCAGTTTAGCGCTTGGGGGGGGGCAGTTCTTC
TRBJ2-1	TRBV6-5	TRBD1	few	CASSSTGKEQFF	TGTGCCAGCAGTTCGACAGGGAAGGAGCAGTTCTTC
TRBJ1-2	TRBV6-6	TRBD1	NA	CASSKTGNPRGYTF	TGTGCCAGCAGCAAGACAGGGAACCCGCGGGGCTACACCTTC
TRBJ1-3	TRBV12-3/TRBV12-4	NA	NA	CASSSRTGRRLNTIYF	TGTGCCAGCAGTTCCCGGACGGGTCGCCGATTAAACACCATATATTTT
TRBJ2-7	TRBV18	NA	NA	CASSPMDLRYEQYF	TGTGCCAGCTCACCAATGGACCTCAGGTACGAGCAGTACTTC
TRBJ2-7	TRBV25-1	NA	NA	CATPVGYF	TGTGCCACCCCGGTGGGGTACTTC
TRBJ1-2	TRBV12-3/TRBV12-4	NA	many	CASSLGSGWDGYTF	TGTGCCAGCAGTTTAGGATCGGGGTGGGACGGCTACACCTTC
TRBJ1-4	TRBV28	NA	many	CASSLSPGMGEKLFF	TGTGCCAGCAGTTTATCACCGGGAATGGGTGAAAAACTGTTTTTT
TRBJ2-3	TRBV7-2	TRBD2	many	CASSWTSGPRDTQYF	TGTGCCAGCAGCTGGACTAGCGGACCGAGGGATACGCAGTATTTT
TRBJ2-7	TRBV5-6	TRBD1	few	CASSFGQGVNEQYF	TGTGCCAGCAGCTTTGGACAGGGTGTCAACGAGCAGTACTTC
TRBJ1-4	TRBV7-9	NA	many	CASSPLATNEKLFF	TGTGCCAGCAGCCCCCTGGCAACTAATGAAAAACTGTTTTTT
TRBJ1-5	TRBV7-2	TRBD1	many	CASSLGGRGRQPQHF	TGTGCCAGCAGCTTAGGAGGCAGGGGGCGGCAGCCCCAGCATTTT
TRBJ2-7	TRBV10-3	NA	NA	CAISEGRELDEQYF	TGTGCCATCAGTGAGGGCAGGGAATTGGACGAGCAGTACTTC
TRBJ1-1	TRBV7-8	NA	NA	CASSLAGQGNTEVFF	TGTGCCAGCAGCTTAGCTGGTCAGGGGAACACGGAAGTTTTCTTT